This TCR beta chain was identified in a study of control samples from healthy donors and cancer patients. Germline assignment: CDR1 KGHSH and CDR2 LQKENI. The length of the CDR3 is 16 residues. Trimming shortened V by 3 bases and J by 3 bases, and 15 bases separated the two germline ends. TCRdb's table, derived via immunoSEQ multiplex PCR, lists solely in-frame clones and lacks some. The data contain about 410,000 clones, 80% to 95% of them singletons. The V and J genes are TRBV18 and TRBJ1-3, with a tentative D call TRBD1 (6 bases). The sequenced sample was PBMCs. The receptor was isolated from a man in his forties with head and neck cancer. CDR3 in DNA: TGTGCCAGCTCACCGGGTCAGGGGAACCTTGGAAACACCATATATTTT. Residues: CASSPGQGNLGNTIYF. Filled out from reference TRBV18 and TRBJ1-3, the complete variable domain reads NAGVMQNPRHLVRRRGQEARLRCSPMKGHSHVYWYRQLPEEGLKFMVYLQKENIIDESGMPKERFSAEFPKEGPSILRIQQVVRGDSAAYFCASSPGQGNLGNTIYFGEGSWLTVV.